Each of the 11 T cell receptor beta chains below was sequenced from the same sample in a study of cytomegalovirus exposure and HLA in healthy donors. PCR amplification relied on 60 Vbeta primers (plus 13 Jbeta primers). Some clones are missing from TCRdb's copy, which holds only in-frame ones; the method was immunoSEQ multiplex PCR. The sample contains 200,000 to 250,000 clones, around 86% of which appear only once. Sample: PBMCs. The source is a woman in her thirties or forties in good health and CMV-seronegative.

The rearrangement links TRBV7-9 to TRBJ2-7, with D tentatively TRBD1 (5 bases). Germline V gene sequence: CDR1 SEHNR, CDR2 FQNEAQ (reference sequence). This CDR3 has 16 amino acids. V shed 6 bases and J shed 2 bases, with 20 bases lying between them. The CDR3 region is CASSPDSANIPYEQYF. For the CDR3, the DNA is TGTGCCAGCAGTCCTGACAGCGCGAACATTCCCTACGAGCAGTACTTC. The full variable domain, its missing parts supplied by reference TRBV7-9 and TRBJ2-7, is DTGVSQNPRHKITKRGQNVTFRCDPISEHNRLYWYRQTLGQGPEFLTYFQNEAQLEKSRLLSDRFSAERPKGSFSTLEIQRTEQGDSAMYLCASSPDSANIPYEQYFGPGTRLTVT.

The V call is TRBV27, the J call TRBJ1-1; 9 bases align to TRBD1. CDR1 MNHEY and CDR2 SMNVEV come from the germline V gene (reference sequence). V lost 3 bases, J lost 6 bases, and 2 bases stayed unmatched. The CDR3 has 13 residues. The CDR3 sequence: CASSLDRGAEAFF. In DNA, the CDR3 is TGTGCCAGCAGTTTGGACAGGGGCGCTGAAGCTTTCTTT.

V gene TRBV5-1 combines with J gene TRBJ2-7, with 8 nucleotides matching TRBD2. The CDR3 length is 15 residues. Germline trimming cut 4 bases from V and 6 bases from J; bases unmatched to any gene: 12. Looked up from germline, CDR1 is SGHRS and CDR2 is YFSETQ. The CDR3 here is CASSLSGSELREQYF. The CDR3 DNA reads as TGCGCCAGCAGCCTGAGCGGGAGTGAGCTCCGCGAGCAGTACTTC.

V gene TRBV4-1 combines with J gene TRBJ2-1; a possible D gene is TRBD2 (5 bases). The CDR3 sequence is 16 residues long. V gave up 4 bases and J gave up 8 bases, with 21 bases separating them. Per germline, CDR1 MGHRA and CDR2 YSYEKL. The CDR3 here is CASSPQRAALRHEQFF. The CDR3 region has the DNA TGCGCCAGCAGCCCTCAGCGAGCGGCCCTCAGGCATGAGCAGTTCTTC.

The chain carries TRBV5-1 and TRBJ2-3; D call uncertain. The V gene's germline CDR1 is SGHRS and CDR2 YFSETQ. Trimming cost V 3 bases and J 0 bases, with 8 bases left between them. This CDR3 region has 14 residues. CDR3 nucleotide sequence: TGCGCCAGCAGCTACACAGCTAGCACAGATACGCAGTATTTT. Its protein product is CASSYTASTDTQYF.

The chain links TRBV10-3 to TRBJ2-7; TRBD1 matches at 9 bases. The CDR3 sequence is 15 residues long. V lost 3 bases to trimming and J lost 1 base; unmatched junction nucleotides: 4. Germline CDR1 is ENHRY and CDR2 is SYGVKD. In nucleotides, the CDR3 is TGTGCCATCAGTGAAGTGGGACAGGGATCCTACGAGCAGTACTTC. It specifies CAISEVGQGSYEQYF.

CDR3 in DNA: TGTGCCAGCAGTTTTGGGGGCAGGGGAGACACTGAAGCTTTCTTT. It codes for CASSFGGRGDTEAFF. The chain is built from TRBV27 and TRBJ1-1; perhaps TRBD1 as D (6 bases). V was trimmed by 3 bases and J by 3 bases, leaving 14 bases between them. Germline CDR1 MNHEY, CDR2 SMNVEV (reference sequence). This CDR3 has 15 amino acids.

The chain is built from TRBV7-6 and TRBJ2-2, with a tentative D call TRBD2 (6 bases). This CDR3 region has 16 residues. From germline, CDR1 is SGHVS and CDR2 FNYEAQ. The germline V and J ends were trimmed by 2 bases and 4 bases, with 14 bases remaining between them. CDR3 bases: TGTGCCAGCAGCTTAAACCCGGGACTCTCCACCGGGGAGCTGTTTTTT. Amino acid sequence: CASSLNPGLSTGELFF.

The rearrangement joins TRBV10-3 to TRBJ1-5; D is unresolved. The CDR3 runs 13 residues. Germline lookup yields CDR1 ENHRY and CDR2 SYGVKD. Trimming took 3 bases from V and 5 from J, leaving 8 bases between them. CDR3 residues: CAISEFRDQPQHF. CDR3 nucleotides: TGTGCCATCAGTGAATTTCGGGATCAGCCCCAGCATTTT.

This clone was picked up a small number of times. The J gene is TRBJ2-1, the V gene TRBV7-6; 7 bases match TRBD2. The germline gives CDR1 SGHVS, CDR2 FNYEAQ. The V gene end was trimmed by 6 bases and the J gene end by 10 bases; junction bases not matched to a gene: 6. The CDR3 spans 12 residues. CDR3 in amino acids: CASRGGGGEQFF. The CDR3 DNA follows: TGTGCCAGCAGAGGTGGGGGGGGAGAGCAGTTCTTC. The entire variable domain, with the rest obtained from reference TRBV7-6 and TRBJ2-1, is as follows: GAGVSQSPRYKVTKRGQDVALRCDPISGHVSLYWYRQALGQGPEFLTYFNYEAQQDKSGLPNDRFSAERPEGSISTLTIQRTEQRDSAMYRCASRGGGGEQFFGPGTRLTVL.

The chain has TRBV5-1 and TRBJ2-2; 8 bases align to TRBD1. Looked up from germline, CDR1 is SGHRS and CDR2 is YFSETQ. With 3 bases clipped from V and 2 bases from J, the junction kept 6 bases outside the gene matches. The CDR3 extends over 16 amino acids. The chain's CDR3 is CASSSRTGYNTGELFF. The CDR3 DNA reads TGCGCCAGCAGCTCCAGGACAGGGTACAACACCGGGGAGCTGTTTTTT.